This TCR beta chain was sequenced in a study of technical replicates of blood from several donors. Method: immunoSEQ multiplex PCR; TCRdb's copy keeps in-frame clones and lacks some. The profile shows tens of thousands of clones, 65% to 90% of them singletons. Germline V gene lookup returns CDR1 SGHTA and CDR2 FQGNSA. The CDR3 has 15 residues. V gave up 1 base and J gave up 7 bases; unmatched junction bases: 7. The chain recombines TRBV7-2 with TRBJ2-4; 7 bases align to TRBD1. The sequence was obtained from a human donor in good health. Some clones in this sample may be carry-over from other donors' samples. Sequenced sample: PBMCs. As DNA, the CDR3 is TGTGCCAGCAGCTTAGAGGTAGGGGGCCTGAACATTCAGTACTTC. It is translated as CASSLEVGGLNIQYF.